The 7 T cell receptor beta chains below were found in one sample sequenced in a study of cytomegalovirus exposure and HLA in healthy donors. PCR used 60 Vbeta primers and 13 Jbeta primers. The table came from immunoSEQ multiplex PCR; TCRdb's copy has only in-frame clones and leaves some out. This sample has about 84,000 clones, with around 78% found just once. Sequencing was done on a sample of PBMCs. Receptors were obtained from a male donor in good health and CMV-seropositive.

This clone was observed a handful of times. This chain joins TRBV7-8 and TRBJ1-1; D not resolved. Per germline, CDR1 SGHVS and CDR2 FQNEAQ. V was cut by 5 bases and J by 1 base, with 14 bases left in between. The length of the CDR3 is 15 residues. The DNA for the CDR3 is TGTGCCAGCAGCCCCCTGCGGGTGGGGAACACTGAAGCTTTCTTT. This sequence encodes CASSPLRVGNTEAFF.

This clone was detected only once. This chain connects TRBV2 to TRBJ1-3; 8 bases line up with TRBD1. Germline loops: CDR1 SNHLY, CDR2 FYNNEI. J was trimmed by 0 bases and V by 7 bases; bases with no gene match: 5. The CDR3 consists of 15 residues. CDR3 region: CASTVDRASGNTIYF. CDR3 nucleotide sequence: TGTGCCAGCACTGTGGACAGGGCCTCTGGAAACACCATATATTTT.

The chain combines TRBV7-2 with TRBJ1-3, with D uncertain. This CDR3 is 13 amino acids long. Per germline, CDR1 SGHTA and CDR2 FQGNSA. The V end lost 6 bases, the J end lost 3 bases, and 9 bases lay between the germline ends. For the CDR3, the DNA is TGTGCCAGCAGTCGGGGAGGTGGAAACACCATATATTTT. This codes for CASSRGGGNTIYF.

The rearrangement uses TRBV30 and TRBJ2-3; 10 bases are a match to TRBD2. Germline V gives CDR1 GTSNPN, CDR2 SVGIG (reference sequence). The CDR3 has 14 residues. The trim removed 3 bases at V and 6 bases at J, leaving 6 bases unmatched. The DNA for the CDR3 is TGTGCCTGGAGCCTAGCGGGAGTAGGGGATACGCAGTATTTT. It translates to CAWSLAGVGDTQYF.

A few counts support this clone. The chain employs TRBV28 and TRBJ2-1; 10 positions agree with TRBD2. This CDR3 spans 21 amino acids. CDR1 and CDR2 (germline): MDHEN, SYDVKM. The V and J ends lost 5 bases and 1 base, in that order; junction bases with no gene match: 20. For the CDR3, the DNA is TGTGCCAGCAGTACAAGACAACGAGCGGGAGGGCCCATCAGGTCCTACAATGAGCAGTTCTTC. Amino acids: CASSTRQRAGGPIRSYNEQFF.

Details on this clone: It may be a read error: a sequence one base away is much more abundant. The rearrangement joins TRBV30 to TRBJ2-5, with a possible D match to TRBD2 (5 bases). The germline V gene encodes CDR1 GTSNPN and CDR2 SVGIG (reference sequence). The CDR3 has 13 amino acids. The CDR3 DNA sequence: TGTGCCTGGGGAGAGGGCGACCAAGAGGCCCAGTACTTC. Amino acids: CAWGEGDQEAQYF.

This chain links TRBV11-2 with TRBJ2-1; 8 nucleotides match TRBD2. Germline V lookup: CDR1 SGHAT, CDR2 FQNNGV. The V segment lost 1 base and the J segment 4 bases; nucleotides outside the gene matches: 9. This CDR3 spans 17 amino acids. The CDR3 DNA reads TGTGCCAGCAGCTTAGGCCTACTGGCGGGGGGATACAATGAGCAGTTCTTC. Encoded protein: CASSLGLLAGGYNEQFF.